This passage covers 11 T cell receptor beta chains from one sample sequenced in a study of response to subunit inactivated influenza vaccine. TCRdb reprocessed the RT-PCR reads via MiXCR and lists one record per CDR3 protein. The sample contains 500,000 to 600,000 distinct CDR3 sequences, about an eighth of which appear only once. Here the sequenced sample was PBMCs from blood, taken about 6 weeks after vaccination. These receptors originate from a man aged 45-65 years who received an inactivated influenza vaccine.

The V and J genes are TRBV6-1 and TRBJ2-3, with D perhaps matching TRBD1 (5 bases). This CDR3 is built from 13 residues. Germline V gene data show CDR1 as MNHNS and CDR2 as SASEGT. Deletions cut 6 bases from V and 5 bases from J, with 12 bases between. The CDR3 protein is CASRSPRVDTQYF. DNA of the CDR3: TGTGCCAGCAGGTCCCCCAGGGTAGATACGCAGTATTTT.

There are a few counts of this clonotype. The rearrangement uses TRBV7-8 and TRBJ2-1, with TRBD2 identical over 10 bases. The V gene end was trimmed by 2 bases and the J gene end by 8 bases; junction bases not matched to a gene: 6. The germline V gene has CDR1 SGHVS and CDR2 FQNEAQ. CDR3 length: 15 amino acids. The CDR3 nucleotides read TGTGCCAGCAGCTTATTCGCTAGCGGGGGCTATGAGCAGTTCTTC. This sequence encodes CASSLFASGGYEQFF. Complete variable domain (other parts from reference TRBV7-8 and TRBJ2-1): GAGVSQSPRYKVAKRGQDVALRCDPISGHVSLFWYQQALGQGPEFLTYFQNEAQLDKSGLPSDRFFAERPEGSVSTLKIQRTQQEDSAVYLCASSLFASGGYEQFFGPGTRLTVL.

J is TRBJ2-3 and V is TRBV20-1; perhaps TRBD2 as D (5 bases). The V gene's germline CDR1 is DFQATT and CDR2 SNEGSKA (reference sequence). V was shortened by 5 bases and J by 0 bases, with 9 bases between the two germline ends. CDR3 length: 13 residues. CDR3 residues: CSARDQSTDTQYF. The CDR3 DNA follows: TGCAGTGCTCGGGATCAAAGCACAGATACGCAGTATTTT.

Details on this clonotype: A read error is possible here, since a much larger clone lies one base away. The chain uses TRBV12-3 or TRBV12-4 and TRBJ2-5; TRBD1 agrees at 10 bases. This CDR3 region has 15 residues. V was clipped by 4 bases and J by 6 bases; unmatched bases: 8. This CDR3 is CASSSRGQGGQTQYF. CDR3 sequence (DNA): TGTGCCAGCAGTTCACGAGGACAGGGGGGGCAGACCCAGTACTTC.

The chain recombines TRBV4-3 with TRBJ2-2, with a possible D match to TRBD2 (6 bases). This CDR3 has 17 residues. The germline V gene has CDR1 LGHNA and CDR2 YSLEER. V lost 0 bases and J 2 bases, leaving 13 bases between the germline ends. In nucleotides, the CDR3 is TGCGCCAGCAGCCAAGATATTTTGCGGGAAAACACCGGGGAGCTGTTTTTT. Translated: CASSQDILRENTGELFF.

As concerns this clonotype: The germline gene is not matched at one end of the junction; a read error may be the cause. The V call is TRBV5-6, the J call TRBJ1-3; D is undetermined. The germline V gene encodes CDR1 SGHDT and CDR2 YYEEEE. The CDR3 is made up of 14 amino acids. This chain's CDR3 is CASSLSGIGNPIYF. In DNA, the CDR3 is TGTGCCAGCAGCTTGTCCGGGATAGGAAACCCCATATATTTT.

This clonotype was seen a handful of times. This chain uses TRBV7-2 with TRBJ2-7; tentative D call: TRBD1 (6 bases). The ends were cut back, 1 base at V and 6 bases at J, with 10 bases in the middle. Per the germline V gene, CDR1 is SGHTA and CDR2 is FQGNSA. The CDR3 spans 13 residues. The CDR3 here is CASSLVRGSEQYF. The CDR3 nucleotides read TGTGCCAGCAGCTTAGTTAGGGGGAGCGAGCAGTACTTC.

The chain is built from TRBV12-3 or TRBV12-4 and TRBJ2-5; D is unclear. The V end was cut by 5 bases, the J end by 3 bases, with 13 bases between. The CDR3 runs to 14 residues. The CDR3 DNA reads TGTGCCAGCAGTCCGGACGGTCGGAAAGAGACCCAGTACTTC. This sequence encodes CASSPDGRKETQYF.

The sample holds a few counts of this clonotype. V is TRBV20-1 and J is TRBJ2-7; 12 nucleotides match TRBD2. This CDR3 has 17 residues. The germline V gene encodes CDR1 DFQATT and CDR2 SNEGSKA (reference sequence). V was pared by 3 bases and J by 4 bases, with 13 bases of the junction left unmatched. Here the CDR3 DNA reads TGCAGTGCTAGCCCTGTAACGCGACTAGCGGGAGATTACGAGCAGTACTTC. It yields the protein CSASPVTRLAGDYEQYF.

This clonotype has a count of ten or more. The J gene is TRBJ1-5, the V gene TRBV6-5, with unresolved D. Trimming took 10 bases from V and 6 from J, leaving 7 bases between them. From germline, CDR1 is MNHEY and CDR2 SVGAGI. CDR3 size: 10 residues. The CDR3 loop reads CAIAFQPQHF. The CDR3 DNA is TGTGCCATCGCGTTTCAGCCCCAGCATTTT.

The V call is TRBV29-1, the J call TRBJ1-2; TRBD1 matches 7 bases. Trimming cost V 7 bases and J 6 bases; bases outside gene matches: 5. The germline CDR1 and CDR2 sequences are SQVTM and ANQGSEA. This CDR3 contains 11 residues. The CDR3 region has the DNA TGCAGCGCCACAGGGGACCATGGCTACACCTTC. The encoded protein is CSATGDHGYTF.